This T cell receptor (beta chain) was recorded in a study of shared clonotypes between healthy human individuals. General observations from the study: Shared across a few donors were around 5% of the naive CD4 clonotypes. Compared with memory subsets, naive subsets generally had larger estimated richness.

The authors' processing: Sequence data from immunoSEQ were junction-only and lacked quality scores; consequently, filtering differed. Method: immunoSEQ multiplex PCR; TCRdb's copy keeps in-frame clones and lacks some. V and J calls and clone size are copied from that table; D and trimming were computed from the DNA. The table lists over 2,000,000 clones, 93% of them singletons. In regard to this clone: Its antigen is as yet unknown.

The germline gives CDR1 SGHDN, CDR2 FVKESK. V was shortened by 3 bases and J by 3 bases, with 6 bases between the two germline ends. The CDR3 runs to 12 residues. The naive CD8 fraction comprised CD45RO-negative cells positively selected for CCR7 and excluded terminally differentiated effector memory CD45RA+ cells. The donor cohort consisted entirely of Caucasian adults residing in Nashville, Tennessee. The TCR was taken from a man younger than 35 in good health. Some clones in this sample may be carry-over from other donors' samples. V and J are TRBV14 and TRBJ2-7; D unresolved. The sequencing input was naive CD8+ T cells from PBMCs. The CDR3 DNA follows: TGTGCCAGCAGCCAGGGCCGCTACGAGCAGTACTTC. Translating it yields CASSQGRYEQYF.